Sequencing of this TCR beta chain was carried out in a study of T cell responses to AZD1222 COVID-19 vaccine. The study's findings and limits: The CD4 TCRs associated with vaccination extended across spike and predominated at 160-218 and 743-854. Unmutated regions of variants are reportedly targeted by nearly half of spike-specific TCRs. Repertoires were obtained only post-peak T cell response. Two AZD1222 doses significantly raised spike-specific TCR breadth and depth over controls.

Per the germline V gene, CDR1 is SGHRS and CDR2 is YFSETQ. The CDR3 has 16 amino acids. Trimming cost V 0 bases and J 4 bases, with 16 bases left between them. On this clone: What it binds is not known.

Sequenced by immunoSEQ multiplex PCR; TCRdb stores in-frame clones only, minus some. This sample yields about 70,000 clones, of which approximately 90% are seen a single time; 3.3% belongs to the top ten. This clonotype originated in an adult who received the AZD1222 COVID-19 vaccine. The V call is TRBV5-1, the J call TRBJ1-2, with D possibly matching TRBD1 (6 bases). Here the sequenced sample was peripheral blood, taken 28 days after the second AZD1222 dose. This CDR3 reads CASSLDSGGQGYGYTF. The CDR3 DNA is TGCGCCAGCAGCTTGGACTCTGGGGGGCAGGGCTATGGCTACACCTTC.